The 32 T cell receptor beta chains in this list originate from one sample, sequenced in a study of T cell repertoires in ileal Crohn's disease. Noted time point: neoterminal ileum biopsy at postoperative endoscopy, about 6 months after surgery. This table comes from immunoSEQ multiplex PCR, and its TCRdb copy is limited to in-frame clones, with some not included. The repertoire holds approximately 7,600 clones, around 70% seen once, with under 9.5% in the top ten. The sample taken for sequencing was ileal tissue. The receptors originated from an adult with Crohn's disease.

DNA for the CDR3: TGTGCCAGCAGCTCTAGTCCTCAGGGGGACTATGGCTACACCTTC. As protein: CASSSSPQGDYGYTF. This rearrangement joins TRBV7-9 to TRBJ1-2; 7 nucleotides line up with TRBD1. Trimming took 4 bases from V and 3 from J; bases not matched to a gene: 8. Germline V lookup: CDR1 SEHNR, CDR2 FQNEAQ (reference sequence). There are 15 residues in the CDR3.

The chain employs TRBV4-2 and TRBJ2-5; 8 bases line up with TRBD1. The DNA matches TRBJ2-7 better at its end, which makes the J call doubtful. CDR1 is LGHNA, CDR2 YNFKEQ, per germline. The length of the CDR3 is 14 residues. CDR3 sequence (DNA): TGTGCCAGCAGCCAAGAAGACAGGGGCAACGAGCAGTACTTC. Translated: CASSQEDRGNEQYF.

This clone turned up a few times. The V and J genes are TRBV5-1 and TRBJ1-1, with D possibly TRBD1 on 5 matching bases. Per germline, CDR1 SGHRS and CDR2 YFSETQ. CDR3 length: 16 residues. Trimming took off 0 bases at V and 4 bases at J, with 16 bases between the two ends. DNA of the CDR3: TGCGCCAGCAGCTTGGGACCCGACAGTATATTCACTGAAGCTTTCTTT. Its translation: CASSLGPDSIFTEAFF.

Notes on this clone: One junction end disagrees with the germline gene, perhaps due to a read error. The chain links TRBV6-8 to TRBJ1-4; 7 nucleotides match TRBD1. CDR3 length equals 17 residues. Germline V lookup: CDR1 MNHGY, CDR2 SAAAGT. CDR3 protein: CASGYWTDRATNEKLFF. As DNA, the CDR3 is TGTGCCAGCGGTTACTGGACAGACAGGGCAACTAATGAAAAACTGTTTTTT.

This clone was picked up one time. The CDR3 reads CASSLLGAGDTQYF. DNA of the CDR3: TGCGCCAGCAGCTTGCTAGGGGCAGGAGATACGCAGTATTTT. This chain joins TRBV5-1 and TRBJ2-3; TRBD1 is a possible D gene (5 bases). Germline V lookup: CDR1 SGHRS, CDR2 YFSETQ. V dropped 1 base and J dropped 5 bases, with 11 bases sitting between them. The CDR3 runs to 14 residues.

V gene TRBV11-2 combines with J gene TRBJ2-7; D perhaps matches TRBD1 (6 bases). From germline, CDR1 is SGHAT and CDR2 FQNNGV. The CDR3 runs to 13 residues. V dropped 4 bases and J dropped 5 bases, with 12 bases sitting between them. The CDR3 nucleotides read TGTGCCAGCAGCTCCGGACAGATACACGAGCAGTACTTC. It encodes CASSSGQIHEQYF.

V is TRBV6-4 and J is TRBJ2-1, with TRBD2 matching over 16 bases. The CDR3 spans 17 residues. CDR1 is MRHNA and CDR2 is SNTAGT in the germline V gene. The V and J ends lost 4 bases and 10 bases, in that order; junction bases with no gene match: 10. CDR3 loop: CASSGGTSGGGKLEQFF. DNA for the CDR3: TGTGCCAGCAGTGGCGGGACTAGCGGGGGGGGAAAATTGGAGCAGTTCTTC.

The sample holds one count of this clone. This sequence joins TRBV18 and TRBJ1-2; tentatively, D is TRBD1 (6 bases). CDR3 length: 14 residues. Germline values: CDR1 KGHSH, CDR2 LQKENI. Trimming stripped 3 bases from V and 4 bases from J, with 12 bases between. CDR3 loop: CASSPNRDTYGYTF. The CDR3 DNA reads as TGTGCCAGCTCACCGAATAGGGACACCTATGGCTACACCTTC.

CDR3 residues: CASSLGPGIGEQFF. The CDR3 nucleotides are TGTGCCAGCAGCCTAGGACCAGGTATCGGTGAGCAGTTCTTC. The rearrangement links TRBV9 to TRBJ2-1; the D is unclear. The germline V and J ends were trimmed by 4 bases and 9 bases, with 17 bases remaining between them. The CDR3 consists of 14 residues. Germline CDR1 reads SGDLS; CDR2 reads YYNGEE.

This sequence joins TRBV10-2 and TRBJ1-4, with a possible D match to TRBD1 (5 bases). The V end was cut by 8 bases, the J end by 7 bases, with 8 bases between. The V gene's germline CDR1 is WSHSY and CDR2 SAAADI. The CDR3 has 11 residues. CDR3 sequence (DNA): TGCGCCAGCGGACATTCTGAAAAACTGTTTTTT. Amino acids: CASGHSEKLFF.

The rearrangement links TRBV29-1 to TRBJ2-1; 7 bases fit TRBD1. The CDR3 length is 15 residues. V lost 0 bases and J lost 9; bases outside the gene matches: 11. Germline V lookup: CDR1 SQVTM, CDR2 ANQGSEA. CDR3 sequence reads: CSVEDLGRGSGEQFF. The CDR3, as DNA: TGCAGCGTTGAAGATCTGGGCAGGGGGTCGGGTGAGCAGTTCTTC.

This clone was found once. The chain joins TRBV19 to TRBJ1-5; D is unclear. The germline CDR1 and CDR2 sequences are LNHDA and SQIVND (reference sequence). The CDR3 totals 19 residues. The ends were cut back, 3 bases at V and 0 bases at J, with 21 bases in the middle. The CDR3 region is CASSISGPGVRYSNQPQHF. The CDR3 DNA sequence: TGTGCCAGTAGTATCAGCGGTCCGGGAGTACGGTATAGCAATCAGCCCCAGCATTTT. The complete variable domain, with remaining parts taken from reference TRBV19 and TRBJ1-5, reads DGGITQSPKYLFRKEGQNVTLSCEQNLNHDAMYWYRQDPGQGLRLIYYSQIVNDFQKGDIAEGYSVSREKKESFPLTVTSAQKNPTAFYLCASSISGPGVRYSNQPQHFGDGTRLSIL.

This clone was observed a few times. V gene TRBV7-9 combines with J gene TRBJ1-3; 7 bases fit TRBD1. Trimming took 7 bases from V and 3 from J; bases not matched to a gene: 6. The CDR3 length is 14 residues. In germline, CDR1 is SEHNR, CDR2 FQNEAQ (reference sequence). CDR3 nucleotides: TGTGCCAGCAACGCAGGGGGTAGTGGAAACACCATATATTTT. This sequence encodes CASNAGGSGNTIYF.

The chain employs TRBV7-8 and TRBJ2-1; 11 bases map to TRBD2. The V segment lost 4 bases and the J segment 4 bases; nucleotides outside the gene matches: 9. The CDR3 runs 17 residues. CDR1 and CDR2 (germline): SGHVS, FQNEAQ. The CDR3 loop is CASSSPPGTSGYNEQFF. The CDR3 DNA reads TGTGCCAGCAGCTCCCCCCCCGGGACTAGCGGTTACAATGAGCAGTTCTTC. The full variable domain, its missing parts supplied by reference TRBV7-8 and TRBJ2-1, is GAGVSQSPRYKVAKRGQDVALRCDPISGHVSLFWYQQALGQGPEFLTYFQNEAQLDKSGLPSDRFFAERPEGSVSTLKIQRTQQEDSAVYLCASSSPPGTSGYNEQFFGPGTRLTVL.

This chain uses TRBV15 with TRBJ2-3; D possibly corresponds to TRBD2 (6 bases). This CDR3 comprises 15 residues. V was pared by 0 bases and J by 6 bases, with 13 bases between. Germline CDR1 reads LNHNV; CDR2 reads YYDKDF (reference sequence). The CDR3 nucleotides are TGTGCCACCAGCAGAGATTACGGGGGATGGGATACGCAGTATTTT. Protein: CATSRDYGGWDTQYF.

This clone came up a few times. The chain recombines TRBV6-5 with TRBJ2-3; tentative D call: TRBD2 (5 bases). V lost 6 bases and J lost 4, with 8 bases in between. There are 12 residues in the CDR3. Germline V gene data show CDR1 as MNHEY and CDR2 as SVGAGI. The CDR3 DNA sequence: TGTGCCAGCAGGGGTAGCGCAGATACGCAGTATTTT. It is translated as CASRGSADTQYF.

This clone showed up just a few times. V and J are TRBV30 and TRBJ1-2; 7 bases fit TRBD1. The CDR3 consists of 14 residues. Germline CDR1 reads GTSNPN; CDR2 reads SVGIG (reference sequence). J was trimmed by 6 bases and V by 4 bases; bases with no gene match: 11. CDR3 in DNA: TGTGCCTGGACCCCGACAGGGAGCCTTGATGGCTACACCTTC. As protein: CAWTPTGSLDGYTF.

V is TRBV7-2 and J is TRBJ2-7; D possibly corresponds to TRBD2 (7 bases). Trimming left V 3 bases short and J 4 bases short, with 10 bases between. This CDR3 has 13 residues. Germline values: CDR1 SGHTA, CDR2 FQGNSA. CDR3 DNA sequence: TGTGCCAGCAGCTTTAGGGGGGGTTACGAGCAGTACTTC. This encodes CASSFRGGYEQYF. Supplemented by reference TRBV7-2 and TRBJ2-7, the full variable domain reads GAGVSQSPSNKVTEKGKDVELRCDPISGHTALYWYRQSLGQGLEFLIYFQGNSAPDKSGLPSDRFSAERTGGSVSTLTIQRTQQEDSAVYLCASSFRGGYEQYFGPGTRLTVT.

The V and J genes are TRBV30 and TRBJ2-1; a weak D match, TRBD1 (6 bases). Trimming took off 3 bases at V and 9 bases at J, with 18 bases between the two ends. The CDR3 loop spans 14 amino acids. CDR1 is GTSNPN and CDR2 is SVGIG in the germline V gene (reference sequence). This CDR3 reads CAWRRRDTLVEQFF. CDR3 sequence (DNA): TGTGCCTGGAGGCGAAGGGACACCCTCGTTGAGCAGTTCTTC.

The chain's CDR3 is CACESSGDQPQHF. The CDR3 DNA sequence: TGTGCCTGTGAGAGCAGCGGCGATCAGCCCCAGCATTTT. This chain uses TRBV30 with TRBJ1-5; the D is unclear. V was pared by 6 bases and J by 5 bases, with 14 bases between. This CDR3 comprises 13 residues. Per germline, CDR1 GTSNPN and CDR2 SVGIG (reference sequence).

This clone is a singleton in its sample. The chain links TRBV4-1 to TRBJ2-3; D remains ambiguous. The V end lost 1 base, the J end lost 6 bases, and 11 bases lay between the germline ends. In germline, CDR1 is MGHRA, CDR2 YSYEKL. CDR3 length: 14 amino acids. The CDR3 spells CASSQVPHGDTQYF. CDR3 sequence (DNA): TGCGCCAGCAGCCAAGTCCCGCACGGGGATACGCAGTATTTT.

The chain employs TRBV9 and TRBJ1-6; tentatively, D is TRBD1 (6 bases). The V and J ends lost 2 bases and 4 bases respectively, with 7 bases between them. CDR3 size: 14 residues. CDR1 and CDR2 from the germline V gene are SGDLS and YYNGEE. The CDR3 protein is CASSVTGYNSPLHF. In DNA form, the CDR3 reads TGTGCCAGCAGCGTTACAGGGTATAATTCACCCCTCCACTTT. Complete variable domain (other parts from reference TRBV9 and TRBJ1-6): DSGVTQTPKHLITATGQRVTLRCSPRSGDLSVYWYQQSLDQGLQFLIQYYNGEERAKGNILERFSAQQFPDLHSELNLSSLELGDSALYFCASSVTGYNSPLHFGNGTRLTVT.

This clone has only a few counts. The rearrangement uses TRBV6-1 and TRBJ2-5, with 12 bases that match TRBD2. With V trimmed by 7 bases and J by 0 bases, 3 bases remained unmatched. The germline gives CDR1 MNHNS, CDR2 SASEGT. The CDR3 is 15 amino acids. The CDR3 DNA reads TGTGCCAGCACGCGACTAGCGGGGGACCAAGAGACCCAGTACTTC. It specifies CASTRLAGDQETQYF.

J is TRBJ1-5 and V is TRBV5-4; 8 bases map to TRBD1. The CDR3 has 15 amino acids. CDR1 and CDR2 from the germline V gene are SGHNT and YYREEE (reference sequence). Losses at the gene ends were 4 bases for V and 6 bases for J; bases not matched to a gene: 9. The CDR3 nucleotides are TGTGCCAGCAGCGAAGACAGGGGCCCGGCTCAGCCCCAGCATTTT. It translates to CASSEDRGPAQPQHF.

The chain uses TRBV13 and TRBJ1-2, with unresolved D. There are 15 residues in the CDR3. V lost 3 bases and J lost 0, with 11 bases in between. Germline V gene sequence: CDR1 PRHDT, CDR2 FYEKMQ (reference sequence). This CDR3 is CASSFSDSANYGYTF. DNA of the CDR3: TGTGCCAGCAGCTTTTCGGACTCCGCTAACTATGGCTACACCTTC. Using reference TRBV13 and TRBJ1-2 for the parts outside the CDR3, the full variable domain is AAGVIQSPRHLIKEKRETATLKCYPIPRHDTVYWYQQGPGQDPQFLISFYEKMQSDKGSIPDRFSAQQFSDYHSELNMSSLELGDSALYFCASSFSDSANYGYTFGSGTRLTVV.

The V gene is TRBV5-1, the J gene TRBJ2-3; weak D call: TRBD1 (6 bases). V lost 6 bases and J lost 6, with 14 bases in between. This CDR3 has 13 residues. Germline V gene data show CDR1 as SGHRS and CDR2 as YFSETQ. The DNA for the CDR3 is TGCGCCAGCAACAGGGATGGGACGGATACGCAGTATTTT. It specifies CASNRDGTDTQYF. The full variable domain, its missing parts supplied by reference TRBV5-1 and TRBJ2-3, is KAGVTQTPRYLIKTRGQQVTLSCSPISGHRSVSWYQQTPGQGLQFLFEYFSETQRNKGNFPGRFSGRQFSNSRSEMNVSTLELGDSALYLCASNRDGTDTQYFGPGTRLTVL.

As DNA, the CDR3 is TGTGCCATCAGACTGGACAGGGATTCGAACAATGAGCAGTTCTTC. Protein sequence: CAIRLDRDSNNEQFF. This chain connects TRBV10-3 to TRBJ2-1; TRBD1 agrees at 8 bases. This CDR3 spans 15 amino acids. CDR1 is ENHRY, CDR2 SYGVKD, per germline. Trimming cost V 6 bases and J 5 bases; bases outside gene matches: 9.

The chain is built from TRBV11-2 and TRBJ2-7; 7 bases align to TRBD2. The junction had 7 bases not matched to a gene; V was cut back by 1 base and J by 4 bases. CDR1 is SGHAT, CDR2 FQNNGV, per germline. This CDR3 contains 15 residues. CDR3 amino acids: CASSLVPDGRYEQYF. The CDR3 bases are TGTGCCAGCAGCTTAGTGCCGGACGGGAGGTACGAGCAGTACTTC.

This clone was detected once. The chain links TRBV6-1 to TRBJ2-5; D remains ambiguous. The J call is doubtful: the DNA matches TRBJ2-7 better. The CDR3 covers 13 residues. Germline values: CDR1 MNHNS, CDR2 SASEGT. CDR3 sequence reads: CASSIARAYEQYF. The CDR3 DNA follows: TGTGCCAGCAGTATAGCTAGAGCCTACGAGCAGTACTTC.

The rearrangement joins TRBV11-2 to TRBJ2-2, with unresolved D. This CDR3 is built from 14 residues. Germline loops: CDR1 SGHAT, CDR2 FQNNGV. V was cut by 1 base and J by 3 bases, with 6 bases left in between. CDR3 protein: CASSLGLDTGELFF. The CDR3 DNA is TGTGCCAGCAGCTTAGGTTTAGACACCGGGGAGCTGTTTTTT.

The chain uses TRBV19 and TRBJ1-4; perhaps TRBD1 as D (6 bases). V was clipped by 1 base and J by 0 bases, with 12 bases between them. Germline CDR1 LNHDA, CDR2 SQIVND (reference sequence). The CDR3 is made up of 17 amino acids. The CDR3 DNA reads TGTGCCAGTAGTATAGGCCCCGGACAGCCAACTAATGAAAAACTGTTTTTT. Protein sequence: CASSIGPGQPTNEKLFF.

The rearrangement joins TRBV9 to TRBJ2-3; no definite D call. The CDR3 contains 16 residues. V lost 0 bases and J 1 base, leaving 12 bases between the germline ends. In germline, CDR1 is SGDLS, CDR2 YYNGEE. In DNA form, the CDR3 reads TGTGCCAGCAGCGTAGGTCTAGTGTACGGCACAGATACGCAGTATTTT. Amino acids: CASSVGLVYGTDTQYF.